This T cell receptor beta chain was obtained from a study of T cell repertoires in cytomegalovirus infection. Study-wide results and limits: The ex vivo response was dominated by HLA-C-restricted CMV-specific TCR beta clonotypes.

This clonotype was observed a few times. Its antigen is as yet unknown. V lost 5 bases and J 5 bases, leaving 18 bases between the germline ends. CDR1 is MNHEY, CDR2 SMNVEV, per germline (reference sequence). The CDR3 is 15 amino acids. One entry per CDR3 protein results from TCRdb running MiXCR on the reads. This sample has under 850,000 distinct CDR3 sequences, with approximately 34% found just once. Specimen: PBMCs. This rearrangement joins TRBV27 to TRBJ1-2; D uncertain. The clonotype was recovered from a human donor in good health (CMV status not recorded). Some clones in this sample may be carry-over from other donors' samples. CDR3 amino acids: CASSVQGGFVYGYTF. The CDR3 DNA reads as TGTGCCAGCAGTGTCCAAGGAGGCTTTGTTTATGGCTACACCTTC.